The rows below give T cell receptor beta chains drawn from one sample of a study of blood T cells in healthy people across ages. TCRdb itself ran the 5' RACE reads through MiXCR, one entry per CDR3 protein. Of approximately 900,000 distinct CDR3 sequences in the sample, about 29% were seen once. In addition, the sample was reused for a study of T cells of mothers and their children.

Sequencing input: blood. The source is a woman in her thirties or forties in good health. Both conserved end residues are part of each CDR3. The D gene is left open where the match is weak. The size field is filled for only some rows; it gives once, few, many or a size class.

TRBJ2-5 TRBD1 TRBV5-1 few TGCGCCAGCAGCACGGGACAGGGGGAGATGGAGACCCAGTACTTC CASSTGQGEMETQYF
TRBJ2-2 . TRBV12-3/TRBV12-4 . TGTGCCAGCAGTTTACGGGGATGGAAAGACACCGGGGAGCTGTTTTTT CASSLRGWKDTGELFF
TRBJ1-4 . TRBV19 . TGTGCCAGTAGGGGGTTGACTAATGAAAAACTGTTTTTT CASRGLTNEKLFF
TRBJ1-4 TRBD1 TRBV4-3 . TGCGCCAGCAGCCCGGAGGGGGACAGAAATGAAAAACTGTTTTTT CASSPEGDRNEKLFF
TRBJ1-6 TRBD1 TRBV10-3 few TGTGCCATCAGTGACTTCGGACAGGGCAGTTCACCCCTCCACTTT CAISDFGQGSSPLHF
TRBJ2-7 . TRBV2 many TGTGCCAGCAGTGAAAGGTTACAGAGCCTCTACGAGCAGTACTTC CASSERLQSLYEQYF
TRBJ2-5 . TRBV28 . TGTGCCAGCAGTTTAAGGACAGCAGAGACCCAGTACTTC CASSLRTAETQYF
TRBJ2-6 . TRBV28 . TGTGCCAGCAGTTTCGTAGCGCTAGGGTCTGGGGCCAACGTCCTGACTTTC CASSFVALGSGANVLTF
TRBJ2-1 TRBD2 TRBV4-2 . TGTGCCAGCAGCACGGTAGCGGGGGGCGCCGTGAATGAGCAGTTCTTC CASSTVAGGAVNEQFF
TRBJ2-1 TRBD1 TRBV4-3 few TGCGCCAGCAGCCAAGGGACAGGGAGATACAATGAGCAGTTCTTC CASSQGTGRYNEQFF
TRBJ2-2 TRBD1 TRBV20-1 few TGCAGTGCTAGAGGACAGGGTAGGAACACCGGGGAGCTGTTTTTT CSARGQGRNTGELFF
TRBJ2-1 TRBD2 TRBV29-1 . TGCAGCATCACTAGCGATAATTGGGGTGAGCTGTTCTTC CSITSDNWGELFF
TRBJ2-2 . TRBV6-6 few TGTGCCAGCAGTAGAAGCACCGGGGAGCTGTTTTTT CASSRSTGELFF
TRBJ1-3 TRBD1 TRBV6-5 . TGTGCCAGCAGTTATACCGCAGGGGGCTCTGGAAACACCATAGATTTT CASSYTAGGSGNTIDF
TRBJ2-1 TRBD1 TRBV7-8 . TGTGCCAGCAGCCGACAGGGTACAACAGACAATGAGCAGTTCTTC CASSRQGTTDNEQFF
TRBJ2-6 . TRBV5-6 many TGTGCCAGCATCCTGGGGGGAGGCGGGGCCAACGTCCTGACTTTC CASILGGGGANVLTF
TRBJ2-5 TRBD2 TRBV7-2 . TGTGCCAGCAGATTGAAGCGGGGTCAAGAGACCCAGTACTTC CASRLKRGQETQYF
TRBJ2-5 . TRBV6-5 . TGTGCCAGCAGCTACTCGGCTAGTGAGCAGTACTTC CASSYSASEQYF
TRBJ1-1 . TRBV6-6 . TGTGCCAGCAGCCGTAGGCCGGACCTGGGGGACACTGAAGCTTTCTTT CASSRRPDLGDTEAFF
TRBJ2-3 . TRBV3-1 few TGTGCCAGCAGCGGTAGCGGGGACAGGAAAAGAACAGATACGCAGTATTTT CASSGSGDRKRTDTQYF
TRBJ1-4 . TRBV7-2 . TGTGCCAGCAGTGACCCGACCCTCGATGAAAAACTGTTTTTT CASSDPTLDEKLFF
TRBJ2-7 . TRBV20-1 . TGCAGTGCTAGAGGCCCTAAGTTTGGTGGGGGGCCCTTAACCTCCTACAATGAGCAGTACTTC CSARGPKFGGGPLTSYNEQYF
TRBJ2-7 TRBD2 TRBV4-1 many TGCGCCAGCAGCCAAGATCGGACTAGCCACCTCTCCTACGAGCAGTACTTC CASSQDRTSHLSYEQYF
TRBJ2-7 . TRBV18 . TGTGCCAGCTCACCACCGGGCAGAAAGGGCTACGAGCAGTACTTC CASSPPGRKGYEQYF
TRBJ2-1 . TRBV29-1 . TGCAGCGTTGGAGGGGGGGGGCCCTCCTACAATGAGCAGTTCTTC CSVGGGGPSYNEQFF
TRBJ2-3 . TRBV28 once TGTGCACTCCGGGGGGCGAGCACAGATACGCAGTATTTT CALRGASTDTQYF
TRBJ2-1 . TRBV18 . TGTGCCAGCTCACCACCGGCCCGCGTCGGTGAGCAGTTCTTC CASSPPARVGEQFF
TRBJ2-1 . TRBV7-3 many TGTGCCAGCAGCCCCAATGCACGGGGGGAGGGGGATAAGCAGTTCTTC CASSPNARGEGDKQFF
TRBJ2-1 . TRBV9 many TGTGCCAGCAGCGTAGCCCCTAGGACCTACAATGAGCAGTTCTTC CASSVAPRTYNEQFF
TRBJ1-5 . TRBV6-2/TRBV6-3 few TGTGCCAGCAGTTACTCCAGCCAGTCCCAGCCCCAGCATTTT CASSYSSQSQPQHF
TRBJ2-1 . TRBV6-2/TRBV6-3 . TGTGCCAGCAGACTCGGGCGGGGGCGCACCTCCGAGCAGTTCTTC CASRLGRGRTSEQFF
TRBJ1-1 . TRBV7-9 few TGTGCCAGCAGCTTAGAGGTGCAGCCAGGTGGAGCTTTCTTT CASSLEVQPGGAFF
TRBJ2-5 TRBD2 TRBV7-3 few TGTGCCAGCAGCTTAACGGTGGCTAGCGGGGGTCTGGGGACCCAGTACTTC CASSLTVASGGLGTQYF
TRBJ1-2 TRBD1 TRBV5-5 few TGTGCCAGCAGCGGGACAGGGAGGTTCTATGGCTACACCTTC CASSGTGRFYGYTF
TRBJ1-4 TRBD1 TRBV4-1 many TGCGCCAGCAGCCAAGATGGGGGACAGACAGGGTTTGAAAAACTGTTTTTT CASSQDGGQTGFEKLFF
TRBJ2-2 TRBD2 TRBV28 . TGTGCCAGTGGGACTAGCGGGGGGGGTGTCGGCACCGGGGAGCTGTTTTTT CASGTSGGGVGTGELFF
TRBJ1-4 . TRBV12-3/TRBV12-4 . TGTGCCAGCCGGTCGGGAGGGACCGGTGAAAAACTGTTTTTT CASRSGGTGEKLFF
TRBJ2-6 TRBD1 TRBV5-6 many TGTGCCAGCAGCTTGGCCGGGACAGGGGGCGTTAGTACTGGGGCCAACGTCCTGACTTTC CASSLAGTGGVSTGANVLTF
TRBJ2-1 TRBD2 TRBV20-1 few TGCAGTGCTCCGCTCGTACCGGGACTAGCATTATACAATGAGCAGTTCTTC CSAPLVPGLALYNEQFF
TRBJ2-7 TRBD1 TRBV11-2 . TGTGCCAGCAGGAAAGTGGGACAGGGGAGCGAGCAGTACTTC CASRKVGQGSEQYF
TRBJ1-3 . TRBV21-1 many TGTGCCAGCAGCGGACGGAACTCTGGAAACACCATATATTTT CASSGRNSGNTIYF
TRBJ2-7 . TRBV19 few TGTGCCAGTAGTTCCGCACCCAGGGGAACCTACGAGCAGTACTTC CASSSAPRGTYEQYF
TRBJ2-5 . TRBV3-1 few TGTGCCAGCAGCCAAAGATATCCGGGCGTGGCGGGAGAGACCCAGTACTTC CASSQRYPGVAGETQYF
TRBJ1-4 . TRBV7-2 few TGTGCCAGCAGCTTAGCGCCCACGGACACTGGGGAAAAACTGTTTTTT CASSLAPTDTGEKLFF
TRBJ1-6 TRBD1 TRBV12-3/TRBV12-4 many TGTGCCAGCCAGGACAGGCTCAATTCACCCCTCCACTTT CASQDRLNSPLHF
TRBJ1-1 . TRBV25-1 . TGTGCCAGCACTTCGGACATGAACACTGAAGCTTTCTTT CASTSDMNTEAFF
TRBJ1-3 TRBD1 TRBV20-1 few TGCAGTGCGAGAACCGGGACAGATGGAAACACCATATATTTT CSARTGTDGNTIYF
TRBJ1-3 . TRBV11-2 . TGTGCCAGCCGTAGGATCGGAAACACCATATATTTT CASRRIGNTIYF
TRBJ2-3 . TRBV7-2 . TGTGCCAGCAGCCGCTCGGGGTCCAGGTATACGCAGTATTTT CASSRSGSRYTQYF
TRBJ2-1 . TRBV15 few TGTGCCACCAGCAGAGATAGAACCAATGAGCAGTTCTTC CATSRDRTNEQFF
TRBJ2-1 . TRBV7-3 . TGTGCCAGCAGCTTACTCCCGGCGACGCAGAGGACCAACAATGAGCAGTTCTTC CASSLLPATQRTNNEQFF
TRBJ2-2 . TRBV29-1 . TGCAGCGTTGAAGGGGTGCACCGGGAGCTGTTTTTT CSVEGVHRELFF
TRBJ2-3 . TRBV5-1 . TGCGCCAGCAGCTCCGGACCCCGGGGGACTAGCACAGATACGCAGTATTTT CASSSGPRGTSTDTQYF
TRBJ1-1 . TRBV4-1 . TGCGCCAGCAGCCAAGAAGGCGGGGCTTTCTTT CASSQEGGAFF
TRBJ2-5 TRBD1 TRBV5-1 . TGCGCCAGCAGCGCCAGACAGGGTGATGAGACCCAGTGCTTC CASSARQGDETQCF
TRBJ2-6 TRBD1 TRBV5-1 many TGCGCCAGCAGCTTGGGACAGGGCTCCGGGGCCAACGTCCTGACTTTC CASSLGQGSGANVLTF
TRBJ2-6 . TRBV20-1 . TGCAGTGCCGTTGCATCCCGCGAGATCTCTGGGGCCAACGTCCTGACTTTC CSAVASREISGANVLTF